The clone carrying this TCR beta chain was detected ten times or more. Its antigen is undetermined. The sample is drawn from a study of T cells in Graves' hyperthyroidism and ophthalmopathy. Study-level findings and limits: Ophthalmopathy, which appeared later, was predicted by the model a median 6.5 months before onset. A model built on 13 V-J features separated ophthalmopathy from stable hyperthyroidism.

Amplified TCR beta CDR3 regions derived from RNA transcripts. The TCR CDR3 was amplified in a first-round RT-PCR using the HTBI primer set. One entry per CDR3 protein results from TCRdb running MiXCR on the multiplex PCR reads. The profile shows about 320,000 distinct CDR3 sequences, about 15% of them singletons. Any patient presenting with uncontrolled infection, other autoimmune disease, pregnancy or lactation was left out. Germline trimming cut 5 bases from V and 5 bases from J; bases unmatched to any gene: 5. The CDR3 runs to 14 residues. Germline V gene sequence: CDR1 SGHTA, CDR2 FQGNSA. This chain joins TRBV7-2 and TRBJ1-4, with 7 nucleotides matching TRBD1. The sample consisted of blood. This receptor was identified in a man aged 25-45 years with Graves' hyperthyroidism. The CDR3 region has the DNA TGTGCCAGCAGCCCTTTGACAGGGAATGAAAAACTGTTTTTT. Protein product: CASSPLTGNEKLFF.